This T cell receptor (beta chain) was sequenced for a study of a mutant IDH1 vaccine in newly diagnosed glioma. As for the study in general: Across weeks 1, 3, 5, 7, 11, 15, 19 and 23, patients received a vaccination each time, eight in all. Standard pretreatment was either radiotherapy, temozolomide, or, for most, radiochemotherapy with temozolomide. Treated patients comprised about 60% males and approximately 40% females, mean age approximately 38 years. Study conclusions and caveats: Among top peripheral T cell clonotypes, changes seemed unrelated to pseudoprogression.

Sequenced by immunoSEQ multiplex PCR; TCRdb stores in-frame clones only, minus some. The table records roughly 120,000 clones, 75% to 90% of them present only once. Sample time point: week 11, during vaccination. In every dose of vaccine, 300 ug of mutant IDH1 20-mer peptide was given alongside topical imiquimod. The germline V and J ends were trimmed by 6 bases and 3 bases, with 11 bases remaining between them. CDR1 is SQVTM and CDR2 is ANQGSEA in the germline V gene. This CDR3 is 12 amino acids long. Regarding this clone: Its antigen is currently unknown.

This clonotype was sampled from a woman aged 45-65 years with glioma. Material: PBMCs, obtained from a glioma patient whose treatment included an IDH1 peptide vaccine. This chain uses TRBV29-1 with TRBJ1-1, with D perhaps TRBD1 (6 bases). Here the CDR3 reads CSVGRGDTEAFF. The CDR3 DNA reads TGCAGCGTCGGCAGGGGCGACACTGAAGCTTTCTTT.